Presented here are 12 T cell receptor beta chains from one specimen sequenced in a study of blood T cell repertoires in COVID-19. The data were produced by immunoSEQ multiplex PCR, yet TCRdb's version contains in-frame clones alone and is incomplete. The sample has approximately 120,000 clones, around three quarters seen once. The sample was peripheral blood. These receptors originate from a human donor in a cohort sampled during active COVID-19.

The DNA of the CDR3 is TGTGCCAGCAGCGCCTCTAGCGGGGGTGGAGATACGCAGTATTTT. Translated: CASSASSGGGDTQYF. The chain joins TRBV9 to TRBJ2-3; 10 bases fit TRBD2. This CDR3 spans 15 amino acids. The V and J ends lost 3 bases and 5 bases, in that order; junction bases with no gene match: 6. Germline values: CDR1 SGDLS, CDR2 YYNGEE.

This clone turned up a few times. The chain combines TRBV10-3 with TRBJ2-1; 9 bases map to TRBD1. CDR1 and CDR2 (germline): ENHRY, SYGVKD. V lost 3 bases to trimming and J lost 2 bases; unmatched junction nucleotides: 8. The CDR3 consists of 17 residues. The DNA of the CDR3 is TGTGCCATCAGTGAAGGCTCGACAGGGGGGCCCTACAATGAGCAGTTCTTC. Its protein is CAISEGSTGGPYNEQFF.

The rearrangement uses TRBV29-1 and TRBJ2-2; 8 bases are shared with TRBD2. CDR3 length equals 15 residues. Germline CDR1 SQVTM, CDR2 ANQGSEA. V dropped 6 bases and J dropped 4; count of bases not matched to a gene: 10. Here the CDR3 reads CSVTSMAGGTGELFF. CDR3 DNA: TGCAGCGTAACCTCGATGGCGGGGGGCACCGGGGAGCTGTTTTTT.

Written as DNA, the CDR3 is TGTGCCAGCAGCCCCGACAGGGTCCCCCTCTATGGCTACACCTTC. Its protein is CASSPDRVPLYGYTF. The chain has TRBV28 and TRBJ1-2; 7 bases align to TRBD1. With 6 bases clipped from V and 4 bases from J, the junction kept 11 bases outside the gene matches. The CDR3 runs to 15 residues. Germline CDR1 and CDR2: MDHEN and SYDVKM.

This clone was recorded a few times. The CDR3 DNA reads TGTGCCAGCAGTAAACAGGACACTGAAGCTTTCTTT. It specifies CASSKQDTEAFF. The V and J genes are TRBV6-6 and TRBJ1-1; tentatively, D is TRBD1 (5 bases). Germline-derived CDR1 and CDR2 are MNHNY and SVGAGI (reference sequence). Trimming took 5 bases from V and 3 from J, leaving 7 bases between them. This CDR3 comprises 12 residues.

The chain joins TRBV6-6 to TRBJ2-7; tentative D call: TRBD1 (6 bases). Germline values: CDR1 MNHNY, CDR2 SVGAGI (reference sequence). This CDR3 region has 14 residues. Trimming removed 5 bases at V and 2 bases at J, with 13 bases between. Written as DNA, the CDR3 is TGTGCCAGCAGTGGACAGCATACAACCTACGAGCAGTACTTC. Encoded protein: CASSGQHTTYEQYF.

As concerns this clone: Other DNA sequences from this sample encode an identical CDR3 as well. The CDR3 here is CASAGQGDSPLHF. CDR3 sequence (DNA): TGTGCCAGCGCCGGACAGGGTGATTCACCCCTCCACTTT. This chain connects TRBV2 to TRBJ1-6, with 8 bases lining up with TRBD1. The CDR3 has 13 amino acids. Germline V gene sequence: CDR1 SNHLY, CDR2 FYNNEI. V shed 8 bases and J 8 bases; nucleotides not matched to a gene: 5.

This clone has more than one count but fewer than ten. This chain connects TRBV25-1 to TRBJ1-1; the D gene is possibly TRBD1 (6 bases). The CDR3 runs 13 residues. V dropped 8 bases and J dropped 2 bases, with 12 bases sitting between them. Germline assignment: CDR1 MGHDK and CDR2 SYGVNS. For the CDR3, the DNA is TGTGCCAGCGGAAACAGGGTCAACACTGAAGCTTTCTTT. Amino acid sequence: CASGNRVNTEAFF.

V is TRBV28 and J is TRBJ2-1; 7 nucleotides match TRBD1. The V and J ends lost 6 bases and 0 bases, in that order; junction bases with no gene match: 8. Germline CDR1 is MDHEN and CDR2 is SYDVKM. The CDR3 spans 16 residues. CDR3 bases: TGTGCCAGCAGCCCGGACAGGCCTAGCTCCTACAATGAGCAGTTCTTC. It is translated as CASSPDRPSSYNEQFF. Full variable domain (rest looked up from reference TRBV28 and TRBJ2-1): DVKVTQSSRYLVKRTGEKVFLECVQDMDHENMFWYRQDPGLGLRLIYFSYDVKMKEKGDIPEGYSVSREKKERFSLILESASTNQTSMYLCASSPDRPSSYNEQFFGPGTRLTVL.

The chain carries TRBV6-2 or TRBV6-3 and TRBJ2-5; 11 nucleotides match TRBD2. V lost 0 bases and J lost 1; bases outside the gene matches: 4. This CDR3 spans 17 amino acids. Germline CDR1 is MNHEY and CDR2 is SVGEGT. This CDR3 reads CASSYSNLAGGQETQYF. The CDR3 DNA reads TGTGCCAGCAGTTACTCGAACCTAGCGGGGGGCCAAGAGACCCAGTACTTC.

This clone was detected only a few times. V and J are TRBV12-5 and TRBJ2-3, with 7 bases that match TRBD1. CDR3 length: 15 residues. After removal of 7 bases from V and 0 bases from J, the junction contained 7 bases not matched to a gene. Germline assignment: CDR1 LGHNT and CDR2 FRNRAP. The CDR3 sequence: CASAYRGTSTDTQYF. The CDR3, as DNA: TGTGCTAGTGCCTACAGGGGAACTAGCACAGATACGCAGTATTTT.

The V call is TRBV18, the J call TRBJ1-4; tentatively, D is TRBD1 (5 bases). The germline V gene has CDR1 KGHSH and CDR2 LQKENI. V was shortened by 6 bases and J by 3 bases, with 14 bases between the two germline ends. The CDR3 length is 15 residues. CDR3 in DNA: TGTGCCAGCTCCCCTACATGGGGCTCTAATGAAAAACTGTTTTTT. It is translated as CASSPTWGSNEKLFF.